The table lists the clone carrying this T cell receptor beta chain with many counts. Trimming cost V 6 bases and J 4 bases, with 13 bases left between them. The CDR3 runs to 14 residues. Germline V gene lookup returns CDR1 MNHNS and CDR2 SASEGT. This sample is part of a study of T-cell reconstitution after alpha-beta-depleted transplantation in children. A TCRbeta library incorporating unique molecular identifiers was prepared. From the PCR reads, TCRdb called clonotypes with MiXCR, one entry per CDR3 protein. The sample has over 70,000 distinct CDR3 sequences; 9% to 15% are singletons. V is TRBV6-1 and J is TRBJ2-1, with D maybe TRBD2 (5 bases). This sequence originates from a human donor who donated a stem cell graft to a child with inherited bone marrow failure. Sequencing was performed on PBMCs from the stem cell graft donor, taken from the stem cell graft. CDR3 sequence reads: CASSPGRAYNEQFF. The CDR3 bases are TGTGCCAGCAGCCCCGGGCGGGCGTACAATGAGCAGTTCTTC.